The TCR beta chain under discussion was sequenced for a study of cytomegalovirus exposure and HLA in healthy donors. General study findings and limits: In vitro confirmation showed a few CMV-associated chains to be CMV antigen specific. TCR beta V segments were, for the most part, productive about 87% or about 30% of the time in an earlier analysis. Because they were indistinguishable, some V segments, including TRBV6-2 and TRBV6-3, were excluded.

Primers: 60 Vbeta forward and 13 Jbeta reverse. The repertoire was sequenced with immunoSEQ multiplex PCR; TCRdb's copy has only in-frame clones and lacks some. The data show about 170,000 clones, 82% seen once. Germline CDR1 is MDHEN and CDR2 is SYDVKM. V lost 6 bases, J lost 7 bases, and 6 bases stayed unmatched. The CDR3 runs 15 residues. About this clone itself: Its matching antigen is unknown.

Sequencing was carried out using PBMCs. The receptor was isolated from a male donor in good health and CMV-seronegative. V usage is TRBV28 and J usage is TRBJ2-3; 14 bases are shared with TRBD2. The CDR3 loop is CASSRGLAGVNTQYF. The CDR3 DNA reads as TGTGCCAGCAGCCGGGGACTAGCGGGAGTGAATACGCAGTATTTT.